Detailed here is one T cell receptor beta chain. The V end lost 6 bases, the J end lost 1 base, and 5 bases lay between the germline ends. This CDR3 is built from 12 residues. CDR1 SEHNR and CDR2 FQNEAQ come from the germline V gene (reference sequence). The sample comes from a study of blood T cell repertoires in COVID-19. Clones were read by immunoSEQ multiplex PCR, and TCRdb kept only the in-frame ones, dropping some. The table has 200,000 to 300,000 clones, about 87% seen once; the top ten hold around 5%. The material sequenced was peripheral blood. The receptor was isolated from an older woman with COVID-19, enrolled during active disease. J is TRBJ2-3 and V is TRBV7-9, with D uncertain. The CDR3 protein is CASRAGTDTQYF. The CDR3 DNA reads TGTGCCAGCAGGGCAGGCACAGATACGCAGTATTTT.